These 20 T cell receptor beta chains originate from one sample sequenced in a study of long-term antiretroviral therapy in people with HIV. Researchers ran immunoSEQ v3.0 at survey level. Sequencing used immunoSEQ multiplex PCR; TCRdb keeps in-frame clones, though not all of them. The sample has 25,000 to 35,000 clones; roughly 96% are singletons. This specimen was unsorted PBMCs, taken 6.5 to 6.9 years after starting antiretroviral therapy. These receptors came from a man aged 25 to 40 with HIV.

The chain employs TRBV7-6 and TRBJ2-7; D is uncertain. The CDR3 spans 16 residues. Germline values: CDR1 SGHVS, CDR2 FNYEAQ. The V end was cut by 2 bases, the J end by 2 bases, with 16 bases between. This CDR3 reads CASSLPTKSPTYEQYF. The CDR3 DNA is TGTGCCAGCAGCTTACCAACGAAGTCCCCCACCTACGAGCAGTACTTC.

The chain employs TRBV11-2 and TRBJ2-3, with 7 bases matching TRBD2. This CDR3 is built from 17 residues. CDR1 is SGHAT, CDR2 FQNNGV, per germline. V shed 5 bases, J shed 3 bases, and the junction held 14 bases outside the gene matches. CDR3 amino acids: CASSPWSRGDGTDTQYF. CDR3 coding DNA: TGTGCCAGCAGCCCCTGGTCCCGGGGGGACGGAACAGATACGCAGTATTTT.

This clone was picked up a small number of times. V usage is TRBV5-5 and J usage is TRBJ2-1, with 11 bases lining up with TRBD2. CDR3 length: 15 residues. V dropped 3 bases and J dropped 5; count of bases not matched to a gene: 4. Germline loops: CDR1 SGHKS, CDR2 YYEKEE (reference sequence). In nucleotides, the CDR3 is TGTGCCAGCAGCTGGGGACTAGCGGATGACAATGAGCAGTTCTTC. Its protein product is CASSWGLADDNEQFF.

The CDR3 protein is CASSTSTGTYEQYF. The DNA for the CDR3 is TGCGCCAGCAGCACCTCGACAGGGACCTACGAGCAGTACTTC. V is TRBV5-1 and J is TRBJ2-7; TRBD1 aligns across 7 bases. V lost 4 bases and J lost 2; bases outside the gene matches: 6. The V gene's germline CDR1 is SGHRS and CDR2 YFSETQ. This CDR3 is built from 14 residues.

The chain carries TRBV7-3 and TRBJ2-3; possible D gene TRBD2, 5 bases. CDR1 is SGHTA, CDR2 FQGTGA, per germline. Trimming cost V 2 bases and J 2 bases, with 14 bases left between them. The CDR3 runs 16 residues. The DNA for the CDR3 is TGTGCCAGCAGCTTACGGGGTCGACGGGCCACAGATACGCAGTATTTT. Its translation: CASSLRGRRATDTQYF.

The J gene is TRBJ1-3, the V gene TRBV7-9, with no clear D. This CDR3 spans 14 amino acids. V lost 1 base and J lost 3, with 7 bases in between. In germline, CDR1 is SEHNR, CDR2 FQNEAQ (reference sequence). The CDR3 sequence is CASSLGGYGNTIYF. The CDR3 bases are TGTGCCAGCAGCTTAGGCGGTTATGGAAACACCATATATTTT.

This chain joins TRBV6-5 and TRBJ2-7; no clear D. Trimming cost V 4 bases and J 2 bases, with 9 bases left between them. Germline-derived CDR1 and CDR2 are MNHEY and SVGAGI. CDR3 length: 13 amino acids. The CDR3 here is CASSWGQAYEQYF. DNA of the CDR3: TGTGCCAGCAGTTGGGGTCAGGCCTACGAGCAGTACTTC.

The chain employs TRBV29-1 and TRBJ2-1, with a possible D match to TRBD1 (5 bases). CDR1 and CDR2 (germline): SQVTM, ANQGSEA. This CDR3 spans 14 amino acids. V was pared by 6 bases and J by 7 bases, with 19 bases between. The CDR3 DNA sequence: TGCAGCGTCTCGTCTAGAAGGGGCCATAATGAGCAGTTCTTC. Amino acids: CSVSSRRGHNEQFF.

This chain uses TRBV13 with TRBJ1-2, with unresolved D. Germline CDR1 is PRHDT and CDR2 is FYEKMQ (reference sequence). This CDR3 has 15 amino acids. Deletions cut 5 bases from V and 1 base from J, with 14 bases between. The CDR3 loop reads CASSPRVGINYGYTF. DNA for the CDR3: TGTGCCAGCAGCCCCCGCGTCGGGATTAACTATGGCTACACCTTC. The full variable domain, with the rest looked up from reference TRBV13 and TRBJ1-2, is AAGVIQSPRHLIKEKRETATLKCYPIPRHDTVYWYQQGPGQDPQFLISFYEKMQSDKGSIPDRFSAQQFSDYHSELNMSSLELGDSALYFCASSPRVGINYGYTFGSGTRLTVV.

V and J are TRBV4-1 and TRBJ2-3, with 7 bases lining up with TRBD1. The CDR3 has 14 residues. V shed 4 bases, J shed 3 bases, and the junction held 4 bases outside the gene matches. Looked up from germline, CDR1 is MGHRA and CDR2 is YSYEKL. CDR3 sequence reads: CASSPTGITDTQYF. DNA for the CDR3: TGCGCCAGCAGCCCGACAGGGATAACAGATACGCAGTATTTT.

V and J are TRBV9 and TRBJ2-1; 7 bases map to TRBD2. This CDR3 spans 15 amino acids. V lost 1 base and J lost 7; bases outside the gene matches: 8. CDR1 is SGDLS and CDR2 is YYNGEE in the germline V gene. This chain's CDR3 is CASSVYGLVENEQFF. CDR3 DNA: TGTGCCAGCAGCGTATATGGACTAGTGGAAAATGAGCAGTTCTTC.

This clone was observed once. The V and J genes are TRBV7-6 and TRBJ2-1; D gene uncertain. The CDR3 is made up of 13 amino acids. The germline CDR1 and CDR2 sequences are SGHVS and FNYEAQ. The V gene lost 3 bases and the J gene lost 7 bases, with 10 bases spanning the gap. The CDR3 loop is CASSFSSTNEQFF. The DNA for the CDR3 is TGTGCCAGCAGCTTTTCGTCTACAAATGAGCAGTTCTTC.

Only one count was recorded for this clone. The chain joins TRBV11-2 to TRBJ2-1; no definite D call. Germline-derived CDR1 and CDR2 are SGHAT and FQNNGV. This CDR3 is built from 12 residues. Trimming removed 5 bases at V and 5 bases at J, with 7 bases between. CDR3 nucleotide sequence: TGTGCCAGCAGCCTCCAGGACAATGAGCAGTTCTTC. Its protein product is CASSLQDNEQFF.

The chain has TRBV6-5 and TRBJ2-5; D is unresolved. The germline CDR1 and CDR2 sequences are MNHEY and SVGAGI. The ends were cut back, 2 bases at V and 10 bases at J, with 20 bases in the middle. The CDR3 runs to 15 residues. The CDR3, as DNA: TGTGCCAGCAGTTACGGGGATGATCCTCGAGAAGGCCAGTACTTC. Translation gives CASSYGDDPREGQYF.

On this clone: The junction does not match germline at one end; this may be a read error. The rearrangement links TRBV4-1 to TRBJ2-7; D might be TRBD1 (5 bases). Germline values: CDR1 MGHRA, CDR2 YSYEKL. The CDR3 is 15 residues long. The DNA for the CDR3 is TGCGCCAGCAGCCAAGAAGGGGCCGAACTCTACGAACAGTACTTC. This sequence encodes CASSQEGAELYEQYF.

This sequence joins TRBV6-5 and TRBJ2-5; TRBD1 agrees at 7 bases. The CDR3 spans 13 residues. The V gene end was trimmed by 4 bases and the J gene end by 3 bases; junction bases not matched to a gene: 2. Germline CDR1 is MNHEY and CDR2 is SVGAGI. The CDR3 spells CASSLTGEETQYF. DNA for the CDR3: TGTGCCAGCAGTTTAACAGGGGAAGAGACCCAGTACTTC.

V usage is TRBV7-9 and J usage is TRBJ2-3; weak D call: TRBD2 (6 bases). Germline values: CDR1 SEHNR, CDR2 FQNEAQ (reference sequence). The CDR3 consists of 14 residues. Trimming pared 2 bases from V and 0 bases from J, leaving 6 bases between. CDR3 in amino acids: CASSLSGSTDTQYF. The CDR3 region has the DNA TGTGCCAGCAGCTTAAGCGGGAGCACAGATACGCAGTATTTT.

The chain is built from TRBV19 and TRBJ1-6, with 12 bases lining up with TRBD1. The CDR3 spans 18 residues. The germline V gene encodes CDR1 LNHDA and CDR2 SQIVND (reference sequence). V lost 8 bases, J lost 6 bases, and 14 bases stayed unmatched. The CDR3, as DNA: TGTGCCAGTCAACCCCGGGACAGGGGGCTCTTAGGTAATTCACCCCTCCACTTT. Its protein is CASQPRDRGLLGNSPLHF.

The rearrangement links TRBV7-9 to TRBJ2-1; D might be TRBD1 (5 bases). Trimming took off 1 base at V and 6 bases at J, with 7 bases between the two ends. The CDR3 contains 13 residues. Germline V gives CDR1 SEHNR, CDR2 FQNEAQ (reference sequence). CDR3 residues: CASSLEGFNEQFF. For the CDR3, the DNA is TGTGCCAGCAGCTTAGAGGGGTTCAATGAGCAGTTCTTC.

The chain joins TRBV7-2 to TRBJ2-5; no clear D gene. The CDR3 is 12 residues long. V was trimmed by 1 base and J by 6 bases, leaving 6 bases between them. Looked up from germline, CDR1 is SGHTA and CDR2 is FQGNSA. CDR3 sequence reads: CASSLDAQTQYF. CDR3 bases: TGTGCCAGCAGCTTAGACGCTCAGACCCAGTACTTC.